The source of this T cell receptor beta chain is a study of CXCR3-negative and CXCR3-positive naive CD8 T cells. Via 5' RACE with UMI labels, TRB cDNA libraries were prepared. TCRdb reprocessed the 5' RACE reads and keeps a single row for each CDR3 protein, giving no DNA. The sample has over 70,000 distinct CDR3 sequences. Whole-study results and caveats: Comparison of naive CXCR3-negative and CXCR3-positive cells revealed similar TRBV-TRBJ usage, while memory cells differed. Naive subsets did not differ in surface CD5, and the authors estimated TCR strength using properties of the TRB CDR3. More hydrophobic TRB CDR3s were found in CXCR3-positive naive cells than in CXCR3-negative naive cells.

Germline CDR1 reads PRHDT; CDR2 reads FYEKMQ (reference sequence). The CDR3 runs to 16 residues. Details on this clonotype: Its antigen is not known.

V and J are TRBV13 and TRBJ1-5. Specimen: naive CXCR3+ CD8+ T cells from blood. As to subset: CD45RO-CCR7+CD27+CD95- naive CD8+ T cells expressing CXCR3 (TNR3+). This clonotype originated in a human donor in good health. Some clones in this sample may be carry-over from other donors' samples. This CDR3 reads CASSLAAEGGHQPQHF.